The entry below gives a single TCR beta chain sequence along with its context. Its specificity is not known. The data were produced by immunoSEQ multiplex PCR, yet TCRdb's version contains in-frame clones alone and is incomplete. The sample lists approximately 70,000 clones, over 70% occurring once. These data come from a study of T cell responses to AZD1222 COVID-19 vaccine. Study-level results: Baseline seropositivity occurred in only six AZD1222 recipients.

Analysis merged second doses at about 4 or about 12 weeks. V was pared by 6 bases and J by 8 bases, with 11 bases of the junction left unmatched. Germline V CDR1 and CDR2: SGHVS, FQNEAQ. The CDR3 sequence is 15 residues long. This TCR came from an adult who received the AZD1222 COVID-19 vaccine. Material: peripheral blood, obtained 28 days after the second AZD1222 dose. The chain couples TRBV7-8 to TRBJ2-2, with 8 positions matching TRBD1. The CDR3 nucleotides read TGTGCCAGCAGTCCCCTGGGCAGGGGGCGAGGGGAGCTGTTTTTT. This codes for CASSPLGRGRGELFF.